The entry below describes one T cell receptor beta chain. This specimen belongs to a study of T cell repertoires in cytomegalovirus infection. The CDR3 consists of 15 residues. Between the trimmed V and J ends, which lost 2 bases and 2 bases, there was a span of 11 bases. TCRdb redid the calling of the reads with MiXCR, one entry per CDR3 protein. Of 400,000 or so distinct CDR3 sequences in the sample, 15% to 20% were seen once. The clonotype originates from a human donor in good health (CMV status not recorded). Some clones in this sample may be carry-over from other donors' samples. What was sequenced was PBMCs. This sequence joins TRBV12-3 or TRBV12-4 and TRBJ2-3; unclear D gene. Written as DNA, the CDR3 is TGTGCCAGCAGTTTAAGGTTCGACCTCACAGATACGCAGTATTTT. It codes for CASSLRFDLTDTQYF.